This is a list of T cell receptor beta chains from one sample in a study of blood T cell repertoires in COVID-19. Profiled with immunoSEQ multiplex PCR; TCRdb holds only in-frame clones, not every one. The sample yields fewer than 250,000 clones, 80% to 90% seen once. Sample: PBMCs or T cells enriched from blood (not recorded which). The source is a man aged 45-60 years who had been exposed to COVID-19. Both conserved end residues are part of each CDR3. The D gene is left open where the match is weak.

TRBD2 | 15 | TRBV3-1/TRBV3-2 | CASSSHEVAGDEQFF
- | 17 | TRBV1 | CTSSQGTSGPRTDTQYF
TRBD1 | 17 | TRBV24-1 | CATSEPTGTGPPGELFF
TRBD1 | 15 | TRBV2 | CASSDLGQGVSGYTF
- | 15 | TRBV9 | CASSVGGGWTYEQYF
TRBD2 | 16 | TRBV7-2 | CASSLPILAAQETQYF
TRBD2 | 16 | TRBV7-3 | CASSVAGTSGSNEQFF
TRBD1 | 14 | TRBV28 | CASSRTGGSDEQFF
TRBD1 | 14 | TRBV4-1 | CASSQEDRGYGYTF
- | 14 | TRBV6-5 | CASTPVKGNYGYTF
- | 16 | TRBV11-1 | CASSPGAGLRQETQYF
- | 13 | TRBV3-1/TRBV3-2 | CASIARGSYEQYF
TRBD1 | 15 | TRBV2 | CASTRTGGQYEKLFF
TRBD1 | 15 | TRBV19 | CASRGGTASNQPQHF
TRBD1 | 17 | TRBV12-5 | CASGLAWTGEVIDTQYF
- | 16 | TRBV4-1 | CASSQEVVRGRTEAFF
- | 15 | TRBV24-1 | CATSDSKLGDTEAFF
- | 14 | TRBV9 | CASSVVTANYGYTF
TRBD1 | 11 | TRBV29-1 | CSVGQRHGYTF
- | 13 | TRBV13 | CASSSRRANVLTF
TRBD1 | 15 | TRBV2 | CASSRDRGTNEKLFF
- | 16 | TRBV11-2 | CASSFAQAYSGNTIYF
TRBD2 | 16 | TRBV3-1/TRBV3-2 | CASSQEPAGGLETQYF
- | 16 | TRBV28 | CASSIELLRGNQPQHF
- | 13 | TRBV3-1/TRBV3-2 | CASSQDRGQPQHF
TRBD1 | 15 | TRBV5-1 | CASSYVRTGNTEAFF
TRBD1 | 14 | TRBV4-1 | CASSLTGMGDTQYF
- | 22 | TRBV4-2 | CASSPIFSGTDGRETPGNTIYF
- | 15 | TRBV4-1 | CASSPQQGTSYGYTF
TRBD1 | 14 | TRBV5-1 | CASSWGTGSYGYTF
- | 13 | TRBV6-5 | CASSYMGDTEAFF
- | 13 | TRBV2 | CASSARVVDEQFF
- | 13 | TRBV4-2 | CASSLLPRYEQYF
TRBD1 | 15 | TRBV7-6 | CASSSLQGDREKLFF
- | 14 | TRBV5-8 | CASSLYREGQPQHF
TRBD1 | 16 | TRBV11-2 | CASSLGPGQPNYGYTF
TRBD2 | 19 | TRBV27 | CASSSPRAGGPSGANVLTF
TRBD2 | 19 | TRBV10-3 | CAIRKRGTSGSISTDTQYF
- | 17 | TRBV6-1 | CASSDNRQTYSNQPQHF
- | 14 | TRBV28 | CASSTEPQGDEQFF
TRBD1 | 15 | TRBV28 | CASSRRQGYTDTQYF
- | 14 | TRBV5-1 | CASSLLQGGATQYF
TRBD1 | 15 | TRBV5-1 | CASSLVRTGYNEQFF
TRBD2 | 16 | TRBV18 | CASSPLGLAGGETQYF
TRBD1 | 18 | TRBV19 | CASSPTGQIWSYNSPLHF
- | 13 | TRBV5-1 | CASSFSNPGELFF
TRBD2 | 16 | TRBV5-4 | CASSLRSGRTYNEQFF
TRBD2 | 17 | TRBV4-2 | CASSQVKGLAVNYEQYF
TRBD1 | 13 | TRBV11-3 | CASRTGGGTEAFF
- | 16 | TRBV5-1 | CASSYSTGPVNAEAFF
TRBD2 | 16 | TRBV5-1 | CASSEGLAGGADTQYF
- | 12 | TRBV29-1 | CSVVRAGTEAFF
- | 12 | TRBV5-8 | CASSLGSQSYTF